The 28 T cell receptor beta chains below come from one sample, sequenced in a study of blood T cell repertoires in COVID-19. Profiled with immunoSEQ multiplex PCR; TCRdb holds only in-frame clones, not every one. This sample has roughly 330,000 clones, with around 87% found just once. Sequenced: PBMCs or T cells enriched from blood (not recorded which). All receptors come from a woman in her 30s who had recovered from COVID-19.

V and J are TRBV7-6 and TRBJ2-3; 9 nucleotides match TRBD2. The CDR3 is made up of 19 amino acids. Per the germline V gene, CDR1 is SGHVS and CDR2 is FNYEAQ. Unmatched junction bases numbered 14, after V lost 4 bases and J lost 0 bases. The CDR3 bases are TGTGCCAGCAGCTGGAGTAGCGGGGGCCAAGGGACTAGCACAGATACGCAGTATTTT. This translates into CASSWSSGGQGTSTDTQYF. Looking up the rest from reference TRBV7-6 and TRBJ2-3 gives the full variable domain: GAGVSQSPRYKVTKRGQDVALRCDPISGHVSLYWYRQALGQGPEFLTYFNYEAQQDKSGLPNDRFSAERPEGSISTLTIQRTEQRDSAMYRCASSWSSGGQGTSTDTQYFGPGTRLTVL.

This rearrangement joins TRBV2 to TRBJ1-2; no firm D call. Trimming left V 8 bases short and J 8 bases short, with 21 bases between. Germline V gene sequence: CDR1 SNHLY, CDR2 FYNNEI. CDR3 length equals 14 residues. The CDR3 protein is CASFPRPNPRGYTF. In DNA, the CDR3 is TGTGCCAGCTTCCCTAGACCAAATCCACGGGGCTACACCTTC.

This clone was found a few times. The V call is TRBV3-1 (or the pseudogene TRBV3-2), the J call TRBJ2-7; possible D gene TRBD2, 6 bases. The CDR3 is 14 residues long. Trimming stripped 4 bases from V and 0 bases from J, with 10 bases between. Germline CDR1 LGHDT, CDR2 YNNKEL (reference sequence). The CDR3 reads CASSLGGISYEQYF. The CDR3 nucleotides read TGTGCCAGCAGCCTTGGGGGGATCTCCTACGAGCAGTACTTC.

J is TRBJ1-3 and V is TRBV7-9; 7 bases map to TRBD1. This CDR3 has 15 amino acids. The ends lost 0 bases at V and 4 bases at J; junction bases unmatched: 3. In germline, CDR1 is SEHNR, CDR2 FQNEAQ (reference sequence). The CDR3 is CASSLAGGVGNTIYF. CDR3 DNA sequence: TGTGCCAGCAGCTTAGCAGGGGGCGTCGGAAACACCATATATTTT.

V gene TRBV7-8 combines with J gene TRBJ1-4; no clear D. In germline, CDR1 is SGHVS, CDR2 FQNEAQ. The CDR3 consists of 14 residues. Between the trimmed V and J ends, which lost 4 bases and 5 bases, there was a span of 11 bases. The CDR3 sequence is CASSSRTGNEKLFF. The CDR3 coding sequence is TGTGCCAGCAGCTCGCGGACGGGGAATGAAAAACTGTTTTTT.

The rearrangement joins TRBV18 to TRBJ2-7, with TRBD1 matching 11 bases. In germline, CDR1 is KGHSH, CDR2 LQKENI. V gave up 4 bases and J gave up 3 bases; unmatched junction bases: 8. This CDR3 has 16 residues. CDR3 region: CASSRDTGTGGYEQYF. Written as DNA, the CDR3 is TGTGCCAGCTCACGAGATACCGGGACAGGGGGCTACGAGCAGTACTTC.

The genes are TRBV6-4 and TRBJ1-1; 7 bases agree with TRBD1. CDR3 length equals 13 residues. Germline V gives CDR1 MRHNA, CDR2 SNTAGT. V trimming: 6 bases; J trimming: 2 bases; junction bases outside the gene matches: 3. CDR3 sequence reads: CASSRDSNTEAFF. CDR3 nucleotide sequence: TGTGCCAGCAGCCGGGACAGTAACACTGAAGCTTTCTTT.

V and J are TRBV19 and TRBJ1-1; D not certain. This CDR3 region has 13 residues. CDR1 LNHDA and CDR2 SQIVND come from the germline V gene (reference sequence). Deletions cut 4 bases from V and 1 base from J, with 7 bases between. The CDR3 sequence: CASSTQKNTEAFF. CDR3 nucleotide sequence: TGTGCCAGTAGTACGCAGAAGAACACTGAAGCTTTCTTT.

The V and J genes are TRBV6-5 and TRBJ2-2; TRBD1 might be the D (5 bases). Trimming removed 6 bases from V and 1 base from J, with 12 bases in between. Germline-derived CDR1 and CDR2 are MNHEY and SVGAGI. This CDR3 region has 15 residues. The DNA for the CDR3 is TGTGCCAGCAGCAGACAGCCCAAGAACACCGGGGAGCTGTTTTTT. Amino acids: CASSRQPKNTGELFF.

This clone was seen only once. V usage is TRBV5-1 and J usage is TRBJ1-3; TRBD1 agrees at 9 bases. CDR1 and CDR2 (germline): SGHRS, YFSETQ. The V and J ends lost 0 bases and 4 bases, in that order; junction bases with no gene match: 8. CDR3 length: 17 residues. CDR3 region: CASSLAHGTGLGNTIYF. The CDR3 DNA reads TGCGCCAGCAGCTTGGCCCACGGGACAGGGCTCGGAAACACCATATATTTT. Full variable domain (rest looked up from reference TRBV5-1 and TRBJ1-3): KAGVTQTPRYLIKTRGQQVTLSCSPISGHRSVSWYQQTPGQGLQFLFEYFSETQRNKGNFPGRFSGRQFSNSRSEMNVSTLELGDSALYLCASSLAHGTGLGNTIYFGEGSWLTVV.

The chain joins TRBV20-1 to TRBJ2-7; 16 nucleotides line up with TRBD2. The V and J ends lost 3 bases and 2 bases, in that order; junction bases with no gene match: 7. The CDR3 spans 17 residues. Germline-derived CDR1 and CDR2 are DFQATT and SNEGSKA (reference sequence). CDR3 protein: CSASEGLAGGLTYEQYF. CDR3 sequence (DNA): TGCAGTGCTAGTGAGGGACTAGCGGGGGGGCTCACCTACGAGCAGTACTTC.

The genes are TRBV7-3 and TRBJ1-1; the match to TRBD1 covers 8 bases. CDR3 size: 15 residues. Germline CDR1 SGHTA, CDR2 FQGTGA. Trimming cost V 3 bases and J 4 bases; bases outside gene matches: 7. CDR3 residues: CASSLTPGGLTEAFF. The CDR3 coding sequence is TGTGCCAGCAGCTTGACTCCAGGGGGCCTCACTGAAGCTTTCTTT.

The CDR3 here is CASSQSGGAFNEQFF. Written as DNA, the CDR3 is TGTGCCAGCAGCCAGAGCGGGGGGGCCTTCAATGAGCAGTTCTTC. This sequence joins TRBV5-4 and TRBJ2-1, with TRBD2 identical over 10 bases. The germline gives CDR1 SGHNT, CDR2 YYREEE (reference sequence). The V and J ends lost 4 bases and 6 bases, in that order; junction bases with no gene match: 7. The CDR3 contains 15 residues. Full variable domain (missing parts from reference TRBV5-4 and TRBJ2-1): ETGVTQSPTHLIKTRGQQVTLRCSSQSGHNTVSWYQQALGQGPQFIFQYYREEENGRGNFPPRFSGLQFPNYSSELNVNALELDDSALYLCASSQSGGAFNEQFFGPGTRLTVL.

The CDR3 DNA is TGTGCCAGCAGTATGAGACAGAGCATCACTGAAGCTTTCTTT. It yields the protein CASSMRQSITEAFF. This sequence joins TRBV6-5 and TRBJ1-1; maybe TRBD1 (5 bases). This CDR3 region has 14 residues. Looked up from germline, CDR1 is MNHEY and CDR2 is SVGAGI. V lost 5 bases and J 4 bases, leaving 14 bases between the germline ends.

This clone has just one count. The genes are TRBV19 and TRBJ1-5; D unclear. V lost 1 base and J lost 1, with 14 bases in between. The germline gives CDR1 LNHDA, CDR2 SQIVND (reference sequence). This CDR3 is built from 17 residues. DNA for the CDR3: TGTGCCAGTAGTATAGTCGGTTGGGGAGGAAGCAATCAGCCCCAGCATTTT. As protein: CASSIVGWGGSNQPQHF.

The chain is built from TRBV11-2 and TRBJ2-2; 11 nucleotides align to TRBD2. The V gene's germline CDR1 is SGHAT and CDR2 FQNNGV. Trimming at V came to 5 bases and at J to 7 bases, leaving 9 bases not matched to a gene. The CDR3 loop spans 16 amino acids. The CDR3, as DNA: TGTGCCAGCAGCCCGAGACTAGCGGGGACCGGCGGGGAGCTGTTTTTT. Protein: CASSPRLAGTGGELFF.

The J gene is TRBJ1-5, the V gene TRBV19; no definite D call. The CDR3 is made up of 16 amino acids. Germline V gene sequence: CDR1 LNHDA, CDR2 SQIVND (reference sequence). V was cut by 3 bases and J by 9 bases, with 21 bases left in between. In DNA, the CDR3 is TGTGCCAGTAGTATTACGGGCAGGTTGGAGCGGTTGCCCCAGCATTTT. It codes for CASSITGRLERLPQHF.

V gene TRBV27 combines with J gene TRBJ1-5, with 9 bases identical to TRBD1. The CDR3 runs to 15 residues. Germline CDR1 MNHEY, CDR2 SMNVEV (reference sequence). Unmatched junction bases numbered 9, after V lost 6 bases and J lost 6 bases. The CDR3 nucleotides read TGTGCCAGCAGACTCACAGGGGGCACAGGTCAGCCCCAGCATTTT. Translated: CASRLTGGTGQPQHF.

The V call is TRBV6-5, the J call TRBJ1-5; D unclear. Germline assignment: CDR1 MNHEY and CDR2 SVGAGI. CDR3 length equals 13 residues. V was pared by 0 bases and J by 6 bases, with 6 bases between. The CDR3 DNA reads as TGTGCCAGCAGTTACTCTTTTAGTCAGCCCCAGCATTTT. Translating gives CASSYSFSQPQHF.

CDR3: CASSLYLAGTDTQYF. The CDR3 bases are TGTGCCAGCAGTTTATATCTAGCGGGCACAGATACGCAGTATTTT. The V gene is TRBV28, the J gene TRBJ2-3; 7 nucleotides agree with TRBD2. With 1 base clipped from V and 1 base from J, the junction kept 2 bases outside the gene matches. The CDR3 covers 15 residues. In germline, CDR1 is MDHEN, CDR2 SYDVKM. Combining the CDR3 with reference TRBV28 and TRBJ2-3 gives the whole variable domain DVKVTQSSRYLVKRTGEKVFLECVQDMDHENMFWYRQDPGLGLRLIYFSYDVKMKEKGDIPEGYSVSREKKERFSLILESASTNQTSMYLCASSLYLAGTDTQYFGPGTRLTVL.

This rearrangement joins TRBV5-1 to TRBJ2-3; D unclear. The CDR3 runs to 19 residues. Germline assignment: CDR1 SGHRS and CDR2 YFSETQ. V was cut by 0 bases and J by 5 bases, with 25 bases left in between. The CDR3 loop reads CASSLAYSAESLAVDTQYF. The DNA of the CDR3 is TGCGCCAGCAGCTTGGCGTATTCGGCAGAAAGTTTGGCGGTAGATACGCAGTATTTT.

The CDR3 region is CASSLAVRVPNTEAFF. The CDR3, as DNA: TGCGCCAGCAGCTTGGCCGTCAGGGTCCCAAACACTGAAGCTTTCTTT. This chain links TRBV5-1 with TRBJ1-1, with D perhaps TRBD1 (5 bases). V was shortened by 0 bases and J by 2 bases, with 14 bases between the two germline ends. The germline gives CDR1 SGHRS, CDR2 YFSETQ. The CDR3 contains 16 residues.

The rearrangement uses TRBV7-2 and TRBJ2-7; D is ambiguous. The germline V gene has CDR1 SGHTA and CDR2 FQGNSA. V was clipped by 6 bases and J by 1 base, with 10 bases between them. There are 13 residues in the CDR3. CDR3 sequence: CASRTPFSYEQYF. The CDR3 coding sequence is TGTGCCAGCAGAACACCATTTTCCTACGAGCAGTACTTC.

This chain links TRBV12-3 or TRBV12-4 with TRBJ1-1; D is unclear. The V end was cut by 8 bases, the J end by 11 bases, with 12 bases between. The CDR3 is made up of 10 amino acids. The CDR3 DNA reads TGTGCCAGCGGCCCTTTTTCCGCTTTCTTT. Translation gives CASGPFSAFF.

This chain uses TRBV5-4 with TRBJ2-1; D gene uncertain. Trimming cost V 4 bases and J 5 bases, with 16 bases left between them. The V gene's germline CDR1 is SGHNT and CDR2 YYREEE (reference sequence). The CDR3 covers 15 residues. CDR3 DNA: TGTGCCAGCAGCACCAAACTAATGACCCACAATGAGCAGTTCTTC. Amino acid sequence: CASSTKLMTHNEQFF.

This clone was seen only a few times. The rearrangement joins TRBV27 to TRBJ2-7, with D possibly being TRBD1 (5 bases). Deletions cut 5 bases from V and 0 bases from J, with 14 bases between. The CDR3 runs 15 residues. Germline V gives CDR1 MNHEY, CDR2 SMNVEV (reference sequence). CDR3 DNA sequence: TGTGCCAGCAGTCCAGGGTGGCGTAGCTCCTACGAGCAGTACTTC. It encodes CASSPGWRSSYEQYF.

J is TRBJ2-7 and V is TRBV30, with 12 nucleotides matching TRBD2. The CDR3 spans 18 residues. Unmatched junction bases numbered 18, after V lost 2 bases and J lost 7 bases. Germline V lookup: CDR1 GTSNPN, CDR2 SVGIG (reference sequence). In DNA, the CDR3 is TGTGCCTGGAGTTCGCGACTAGCGGGGGTCCCCCTACCCACGGAGCAGTACTTC. This gives the protein CAWSSRLAGVPLPTEQYF.

The V call is TRBV18, the J call TRBJ1-4, with 7 nucleotides matching TRBD1. Germline CDR1 and CDR2: KGHSH and LQKENI. CDR3 length: 13 amino acids. J lost 5 bases, V lost 9 bases, and 6 bases had no gene match. The CDR3 region has the DNA TGTGCCAGTCTACAGGGGAGGAATGAAAAACTGTTTTTT. This translates into CASLQGRNEKLFF.